In its sample, the clone carrying this T cell receptor beta chain was seen a few times. The data stem from a study of CD8+ T cells in alopecia areata. Extracted RNA was reverse transcribed, and the resulting cDNA served as sequencing template. Here immunoSEQ multiplex PCR was the method, and the copy in TCRdb shows in-frame clones only, minus some. The sample contains about 98,000 clones, roughly 47% of which appear only once. Germline CDR1 and CDR2: MNHEY and SVGAGI. The ends lost 6 bases at V and 8 bases at J; junction bases unmatched: 8. This CDR3 spans 14 amino acids. Sequencing was performed on CD4+ T cells sorted from blood. The TCR originated in a human donor with alopecia areata. V and J are TRBV6-5 and TRBJ1-2; TRBD1 agrees at 11 bases. CDR3 nucleotide sequence: TGTGCCAGCAGACCCGGACAGGGGGCGGAAGGCTACACCTTC. Protein sequence: CASRPGQGAEGYTF.